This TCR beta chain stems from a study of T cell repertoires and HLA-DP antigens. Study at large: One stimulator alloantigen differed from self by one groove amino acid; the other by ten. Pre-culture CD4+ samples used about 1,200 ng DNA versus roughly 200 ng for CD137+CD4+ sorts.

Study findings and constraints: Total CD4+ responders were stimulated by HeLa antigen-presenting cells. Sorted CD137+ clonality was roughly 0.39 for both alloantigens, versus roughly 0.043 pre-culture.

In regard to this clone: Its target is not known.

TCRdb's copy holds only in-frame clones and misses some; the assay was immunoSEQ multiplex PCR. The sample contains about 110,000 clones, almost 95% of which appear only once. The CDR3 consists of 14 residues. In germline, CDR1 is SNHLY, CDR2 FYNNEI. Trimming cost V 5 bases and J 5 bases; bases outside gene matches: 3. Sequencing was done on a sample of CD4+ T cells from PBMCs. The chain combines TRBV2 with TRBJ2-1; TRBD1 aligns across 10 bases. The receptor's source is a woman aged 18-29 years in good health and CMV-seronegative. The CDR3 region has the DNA TGTGCCAGCAGTAAGGACAGGGGGGACAATGAGCAGTTCTTC. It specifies CASSKDRGDNEQFF. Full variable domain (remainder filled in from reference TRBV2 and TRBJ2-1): EPEVTQTPSHQVTQMGQEVILRCVPISNHLYFYWYRQILGQKVEFLVSFYNNEISEKSEIFDDQFSVERPDGSNFTLKIRSTKLEDSAMYFCASSKDRGDNEQFFGPGTRLTVL.